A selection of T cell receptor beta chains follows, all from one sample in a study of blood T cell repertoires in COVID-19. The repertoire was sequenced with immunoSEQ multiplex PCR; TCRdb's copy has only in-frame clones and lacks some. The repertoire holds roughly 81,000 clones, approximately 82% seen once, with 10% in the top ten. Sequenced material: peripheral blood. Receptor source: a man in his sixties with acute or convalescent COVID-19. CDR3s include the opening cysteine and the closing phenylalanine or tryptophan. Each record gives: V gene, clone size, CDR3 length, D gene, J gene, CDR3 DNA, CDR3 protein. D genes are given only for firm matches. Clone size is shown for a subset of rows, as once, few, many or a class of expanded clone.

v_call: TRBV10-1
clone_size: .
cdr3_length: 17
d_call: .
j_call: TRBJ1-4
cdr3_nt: TGCGCCAGCAGTGATCATGGGGGCCCGGAACTGAGGGAAAAACTGTTTTTT
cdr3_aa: CASSDHGGPELREKLFF

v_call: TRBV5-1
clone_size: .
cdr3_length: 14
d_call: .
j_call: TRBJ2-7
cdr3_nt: TGCGCCAGCAGCTGGAGGGACAGTCCCTACGAGCAGTACTTC
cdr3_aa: CASSWRDSPYEQYF

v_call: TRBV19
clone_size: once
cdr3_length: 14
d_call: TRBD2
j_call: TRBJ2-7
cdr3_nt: TGTGCCAGTAGTATCACTAGCGGCTCCTACGAGCAGTACTTC
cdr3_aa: CASSITSGSYEQYF

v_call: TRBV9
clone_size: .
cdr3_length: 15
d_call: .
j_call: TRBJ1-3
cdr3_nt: TGTGCCAGCAACCTACAGGGTCTCTCTGGAAACACCATATATTTT
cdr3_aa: CASNLQGLSGNTIYF

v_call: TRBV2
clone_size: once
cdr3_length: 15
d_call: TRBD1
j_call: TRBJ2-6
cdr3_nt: TGTGCCAGCAGACAGGGGACCTACGGGGCCAACGTCCTGACTTTC
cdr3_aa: CASRQGTYGANVLTF

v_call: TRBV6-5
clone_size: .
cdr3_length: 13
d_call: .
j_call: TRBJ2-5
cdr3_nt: TGTGCCAGCAGATCAGACAGCCAAGAGACCCAGTACTTC
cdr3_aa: CASRSDSQETQYF

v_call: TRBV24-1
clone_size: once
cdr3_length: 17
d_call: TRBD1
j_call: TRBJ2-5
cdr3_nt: TGTGCCACCAGTGATCTAGCCGCGGACAGGAACCAAGAGACCCAGTACTTC
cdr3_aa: CATSDLAADRNQETQYF

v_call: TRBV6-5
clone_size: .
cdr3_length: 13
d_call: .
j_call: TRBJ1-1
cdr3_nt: TGTGCCGTCAAGGGGTTTTGGGACACTGAAGCTTTCTTT
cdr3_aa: CAVKGFWDTEAFF

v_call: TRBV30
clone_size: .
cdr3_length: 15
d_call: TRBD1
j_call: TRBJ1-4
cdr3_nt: TGTGCCTGGAGCCAACGGCAGGGGGCCTATGAAAAACTGTTTTTT
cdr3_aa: CAWSQRQGAYEKLFF

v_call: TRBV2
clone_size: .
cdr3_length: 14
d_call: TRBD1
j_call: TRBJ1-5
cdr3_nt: TGTGCCAGCAGCCCGGACAGGGGGAGTCAGCCCCAGCATTTT
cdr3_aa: CASSPDRGSQPQHF

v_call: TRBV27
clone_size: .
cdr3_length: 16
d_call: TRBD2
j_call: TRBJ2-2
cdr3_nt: TGTGCCAGCAGTTTAAATGTGGGGGGGTTTACCGGGGAGCTGTTTTTT
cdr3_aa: CASSLNVGGFTGELFF

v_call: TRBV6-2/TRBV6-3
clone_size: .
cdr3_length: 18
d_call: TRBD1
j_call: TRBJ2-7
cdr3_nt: TGTGCCAGCAGTAGACAGGGGGCCTTGGCGGGAGAGTCCTACGAGCAGTACTTC
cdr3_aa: CASSRQGALAGESYEQYF

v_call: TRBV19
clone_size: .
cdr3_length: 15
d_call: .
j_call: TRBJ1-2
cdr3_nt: TGTGCCAGTAGTCCGTCTCTGGGCCCGCACTATGGCTACACCTTC
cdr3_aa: CASSPSLGPHYGYTF

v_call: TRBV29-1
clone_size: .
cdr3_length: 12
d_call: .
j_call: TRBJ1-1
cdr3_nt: TGCAGCGTTGCCAGGGGGAACACTGAAGCTTTCTTT
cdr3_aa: CSVARGNTEAFF

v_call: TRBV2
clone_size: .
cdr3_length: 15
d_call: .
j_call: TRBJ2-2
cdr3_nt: TGTGCCAGCAGTGAAACCGGGGTTAACACCGGGGAGCTGTTTTTT
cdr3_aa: CASSETGVNTGELFF

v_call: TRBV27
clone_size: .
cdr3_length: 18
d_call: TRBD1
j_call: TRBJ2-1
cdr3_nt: TGTGCCAGCAGTCTAATACGAACCGGGACAGGGGGCTACAATGAGCAGTTCTTC
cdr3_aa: CASSLIRTGTGGYNEQFF

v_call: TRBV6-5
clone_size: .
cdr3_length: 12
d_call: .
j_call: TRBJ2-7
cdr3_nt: TGTGCCAGCACAGGGACTGCCTACGAGCAGTACTTC
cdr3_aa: CASTGTAYEQYF

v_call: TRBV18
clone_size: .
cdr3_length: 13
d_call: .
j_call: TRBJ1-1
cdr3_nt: TGTGCTGGCCAAGGACAGACGAACACTGAAGCTTTCTTT
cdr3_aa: CAGQGQTNTEAFF

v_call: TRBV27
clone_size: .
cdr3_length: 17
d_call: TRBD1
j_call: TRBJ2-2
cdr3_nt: TGTGCCAGCAGTGGACCAGGGGGCGGGTGGGACACCGGGGAGCTGTTTTTT
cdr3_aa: CASSGPGGGWDTGELFF

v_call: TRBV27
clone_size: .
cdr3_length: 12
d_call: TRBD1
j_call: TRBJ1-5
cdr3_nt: TGTGCCAGCAGGGACAGGGGTCAGCCCCAGCATTTT
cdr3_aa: CASRDRGQPQHF

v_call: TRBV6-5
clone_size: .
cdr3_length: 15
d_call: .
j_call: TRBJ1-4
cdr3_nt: TGTGCCAGCACCGGGTTTGGTAGAACTAATGAAAAACTGTTTTTT
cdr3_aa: CASTGFGRTNEKLFF

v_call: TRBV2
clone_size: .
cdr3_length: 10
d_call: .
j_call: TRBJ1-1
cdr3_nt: TGTGCCAGACAGGACACTGAAGCTTTCTTT
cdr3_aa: CARQDTEAFF

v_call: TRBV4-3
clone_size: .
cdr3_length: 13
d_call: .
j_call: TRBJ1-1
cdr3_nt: TGCGCCAGCAGCTGGCGACAGGACACTGAAGCTTTCTTT
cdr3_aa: CASSWRQDTEAFF

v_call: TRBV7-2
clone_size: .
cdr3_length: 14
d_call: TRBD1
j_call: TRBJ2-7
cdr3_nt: TGTGCCAGCAGCTCCGGACAGGGTATACACGAGCAGTACTTC
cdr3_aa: CASSSGQGIHEQYF

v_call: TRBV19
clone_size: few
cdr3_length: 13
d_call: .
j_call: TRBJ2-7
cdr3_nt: TGTGCCACCGTGTCGGGGAGGTCCTACGAGCAGTACTTC
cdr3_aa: CATVSGRSYEQYF

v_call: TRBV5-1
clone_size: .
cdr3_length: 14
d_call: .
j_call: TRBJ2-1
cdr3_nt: TGCGCCAGCGCCAGGAGCGCGGGCTACAATGAGCAGTTCTTC
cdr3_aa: CASARSAGYNEQFF

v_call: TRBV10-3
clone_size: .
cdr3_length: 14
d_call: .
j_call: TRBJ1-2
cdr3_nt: TGTGCCATCAGTGAGCAAGGGGACATCTATGGCTACACCTTC
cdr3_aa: CAISEQGDIYGYTF

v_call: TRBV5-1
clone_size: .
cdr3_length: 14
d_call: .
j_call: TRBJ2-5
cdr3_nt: TGCGCCAGCAGCTTGGAGGCCCGACAGGAGACCCAGTACTTC
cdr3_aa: CASSLEARQETQYF

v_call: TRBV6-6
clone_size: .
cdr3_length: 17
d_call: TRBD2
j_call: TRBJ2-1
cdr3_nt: TGTGCCAGCAGTCGGACTAGCGGGAGGCCCTCCTACAATGAGCAGTTCTTC
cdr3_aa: CASSRTSGRPSYNEQFF

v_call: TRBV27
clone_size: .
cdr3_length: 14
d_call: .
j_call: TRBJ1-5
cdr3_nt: TGTGCCAGCAGCTATCAGGGTAGCAATCAGCCCCAGCATTTT
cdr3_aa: CASSYQGSNQPQHF

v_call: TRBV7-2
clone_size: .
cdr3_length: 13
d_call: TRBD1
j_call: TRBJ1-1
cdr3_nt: TGTGCCAGCAGCCCCCGAGGGACAGAGGAAGCTTTCTTT
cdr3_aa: CASSPRGTEEAFF

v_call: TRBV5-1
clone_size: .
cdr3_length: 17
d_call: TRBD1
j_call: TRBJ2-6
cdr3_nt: TGCGCCAGCAGCTCGGGACAGGGGGTCGGTGGGGCCAACGTCCTGACTTTC
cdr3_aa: CASSSGQGVGGANVLTF

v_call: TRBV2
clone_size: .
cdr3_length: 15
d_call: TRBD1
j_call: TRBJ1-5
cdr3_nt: TGTGCCAGCAGGACGGGACAGGGGGCTATTCAGCCCCAGCATTTT
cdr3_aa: CASRTGQGAIQPQHF

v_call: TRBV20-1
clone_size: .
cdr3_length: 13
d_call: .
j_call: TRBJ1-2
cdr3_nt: TGCAGTGCTAGTCCCGGGGATGACTATGGCTACACCTTC
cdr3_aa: CSASPGDDYGYTF

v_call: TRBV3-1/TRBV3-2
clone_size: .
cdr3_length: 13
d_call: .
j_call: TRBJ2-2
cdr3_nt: TGTGCCAGCAGCCAAGGAGGTCGAGGGGAGCTGTTTTTT
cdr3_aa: CASSQGGRGELFF

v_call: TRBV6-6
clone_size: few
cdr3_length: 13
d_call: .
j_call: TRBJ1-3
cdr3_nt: TGTGCCAGCCACAGGGAGGGTGGAAACACCATATATTTT
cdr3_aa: CASHREGGNTIYF

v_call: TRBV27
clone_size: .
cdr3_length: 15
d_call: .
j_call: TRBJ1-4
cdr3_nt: TGTGCCAGCAGTTTACGGGGGTACACTAATGAAAAACTGTTTTTT
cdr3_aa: CASSLRGYTNEKLFF

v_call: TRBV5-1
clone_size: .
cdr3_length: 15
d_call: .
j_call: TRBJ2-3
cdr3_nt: TGCGCCAGCAGCTTGGTAGGGGGGGAGCCAGATACGCAGTATTTT
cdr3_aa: CASSLVGGEPDTQYF

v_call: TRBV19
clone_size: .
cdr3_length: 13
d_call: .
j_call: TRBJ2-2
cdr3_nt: TGTGCCAGTACCTCGGGGTACACCGGGGAGCTGTTTTTT
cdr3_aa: CASTSGYTGELFF

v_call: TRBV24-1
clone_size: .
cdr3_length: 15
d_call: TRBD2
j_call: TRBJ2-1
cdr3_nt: TGTGCCACCAGTGATTTGCTAGCGGGAGGGACTGAGCAGTTCTTC
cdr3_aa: CATSDLLAGGTEQFF

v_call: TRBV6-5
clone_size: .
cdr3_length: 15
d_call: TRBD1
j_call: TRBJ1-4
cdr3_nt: TGTGCCAGCAGTTACGGGGACAGCTCTAATGAAAAACTGTTTTTT
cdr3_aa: CASSYGDSSNEKLFF

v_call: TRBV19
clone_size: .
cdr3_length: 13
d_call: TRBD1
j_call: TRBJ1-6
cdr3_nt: TGTGCCAGTTCGGGACAGGATAATTCACCCCTCCACTTT
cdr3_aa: CASSGQDNSPLHF

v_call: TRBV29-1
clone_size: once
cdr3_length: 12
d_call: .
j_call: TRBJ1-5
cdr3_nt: TGCAGCGTTGGTGCGATGGATCAGCCCCAGCATTTT
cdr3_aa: CSVGAMDQPQHF

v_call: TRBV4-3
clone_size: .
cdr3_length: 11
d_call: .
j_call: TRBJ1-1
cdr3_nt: TGCGCCAGCAGCCAGGGGACAGAAGCTTTCTTT
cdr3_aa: CASSQGTEAFF

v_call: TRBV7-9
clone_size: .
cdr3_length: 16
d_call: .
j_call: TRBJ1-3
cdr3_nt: TGTGCCAGCAGCCAAGGGGTCCTAAGCTCTGGAAACACCATATATTTT
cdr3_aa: CASSQGVLSSGNTIYF

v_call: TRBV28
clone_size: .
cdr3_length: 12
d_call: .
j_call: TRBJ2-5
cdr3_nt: TGTGCCAGCATGGGGGGGCATGAGACCCAGTACTTC
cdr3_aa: CASMGGHETQYF

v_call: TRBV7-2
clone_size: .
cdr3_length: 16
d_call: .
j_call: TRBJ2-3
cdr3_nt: TGTGCCAGCAGCCCAGGGGTTCACGTAAGCACAGATACGCAGTATTTT
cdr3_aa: CASSPGVHVSTDTQYF

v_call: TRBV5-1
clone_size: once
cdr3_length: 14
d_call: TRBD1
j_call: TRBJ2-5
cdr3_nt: TGCGCCAGCAGCGTGACAGGGGGGGAGGAGACCCAGTACTTC
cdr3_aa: CASSVTGGEETQYF

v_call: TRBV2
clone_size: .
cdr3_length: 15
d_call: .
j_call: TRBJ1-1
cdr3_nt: TGTGCCGGAGGCCGGGCAGCCACCATGAACACTGAAGCTTTCTTT
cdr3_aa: CAGGRAATMNTEAFF

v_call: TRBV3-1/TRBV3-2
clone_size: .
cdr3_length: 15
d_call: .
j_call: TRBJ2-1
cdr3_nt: TGTGCCAGCAGCCCACCGGGACTCAACTACAATGAGCAGTTCTTC
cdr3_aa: CASSPPGLNYNEQFF